The clone carrying this T cell receptor beta chain showed up just a few times. This entry comes from a study of blood T cell repertoires in COVID-19. At the level of the study: The analysed material was cDNA or gDNA that came from T cells, B-cell-depleted T cells, or PBMCs.

Germline V gives CDR1 MNHEY, CDR2 SVGAGI. The CDR3 consists of 14 residues. Trimming left V 2 bases short and J 6 bases short, with 11 bases between. Data came from immunoSEQ multiplex PCR; TCRdb stores just in-frame clones and leaves some out. The sample carries about 220,000 clones, 75% to 85% recorded once. Enrollment of patients from Seattle took place during active infection, with longitudinal follow-up. Sequenced: peripheral blood. The chain carries TRBV6-5 and TRBJ2-1; D not resolved. This TCR derives from a woman in her seventies with COVID-19, enrolled during active disease. The CDR3 region is CASSYTDTGNEQFF. The DNA of the CDR3 is TGTGCCAGCAGTTACACTGACACCGGCAATGAGCAGTTCTTC.